This TCR beta chain was profiled in a study of cytotoxic CD8 clonotypes in ibrutinib-treated CLL. About the research overall: Once treatment had gone on for a median of 12 months, range 6 to 36, response samples were drawn.

Details on this clone: Its cognate antigen is unknown.

The table came from immunoSEQ multiplex PCR; TCRdb's copy has only in-frame clones and leaves some out. The sample consists of fewer than 400,000 clones, 67% of them appearing once. Whole-study results and caveats: At baseline, clonality was higher than in age-matched healthy donors and correlated with CD8+ counts.

Germline trimming cut 6 bases from V and 1 base from J; bases unmatched to any gene: 14. Germline CDR1 SGHTA, CDR2 FQGNSA. The CDR3 has 17 amino acids. This TCR was recovered from a human donor with chronic lymphocytic leukemia. Source: PBMCs, taken after 36 months of ibrutinib treatment. The rearrangement links TRBV7-2 to TRBJ2-5, with 7 positions matching TRBD2. CDR3: CASRLSRLGGGQETQYF. The CDR3 region has the DNA TGTGCCAGCAGACTGTCTCGGTTGGGCGGGGGCCAAGAGACCCAGTACTTC. Full variable domain (remainder filled in from reference TRBV7-2 and TRBJ2-5): GAGVSQSPSNKVTEKGKDVELRCDPISGHTALYWYRQSLGQGLEFLIYFQGNSAPDKSGLPSDRFSAERTGGSVSTLTIQRTQQEDSAVYLCASRLSRLGGGQETQYFGPGTRLLVL.